The entry below gives a single T cell receptor (beta chain) sequence along with its context. Germline loops: CDR1 MNHEY, CDR2 SVGAGI. This CDR3 comprises 15 residues. The V end was cut by 6 bases, the J end by 0 bases, with 14 bases between. This sample is part of a study of blood T cell repertoires in COVID-19. Study background: Both acute and convalescent COVID-19 samples were obtained from the United States, Italy and Spain. T cells, B-cell-depleted T cells, or PBMCs supplied cDNA or gDNA.

Repertoires were generated with immunoSEQ multiplex PCR, while TCRdb's copy carries only in-frame clones and drops some. The sample lists some 250,000 clones, about four fifths occurring once. Sequences were obtained from peripheral blood. The chain links TRBV6-5 to TRBJ1-2; perhaps TRBD1 as D (5 bases). This TCR derives from an elderly man with acute or convalescent COVID-19. CDR3 DNA: TGTGCCAGCAGGCCAGACAGATTAGCTAACTATGGCTACACCTTC. It translates to CASRPDRLANYGYTF.